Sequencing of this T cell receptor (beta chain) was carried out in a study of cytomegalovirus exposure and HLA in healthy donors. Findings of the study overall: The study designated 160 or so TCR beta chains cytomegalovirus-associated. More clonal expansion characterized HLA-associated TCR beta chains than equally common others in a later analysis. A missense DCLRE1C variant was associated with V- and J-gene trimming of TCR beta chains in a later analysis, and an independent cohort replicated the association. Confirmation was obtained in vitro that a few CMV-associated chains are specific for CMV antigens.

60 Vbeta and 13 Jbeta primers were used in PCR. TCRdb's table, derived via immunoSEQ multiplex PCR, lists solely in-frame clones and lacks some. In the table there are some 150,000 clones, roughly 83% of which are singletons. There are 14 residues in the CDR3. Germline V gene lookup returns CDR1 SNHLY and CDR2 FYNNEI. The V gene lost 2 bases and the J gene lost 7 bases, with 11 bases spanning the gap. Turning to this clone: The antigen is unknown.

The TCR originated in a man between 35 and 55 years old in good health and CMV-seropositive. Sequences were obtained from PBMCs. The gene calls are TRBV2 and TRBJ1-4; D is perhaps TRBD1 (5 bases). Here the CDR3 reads CASSERAGLEKLFF. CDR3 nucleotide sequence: TGTGCCAGCAGTGAAAGGGCAGGGCTTGAAAAACTGTTTTTT.